The 8 T cell receptor beta chains reported below all come from one sample, sequenced in a study of T-cell memory formation after mild COVID-19. TCRdb re-derived calls from the 5' RACE reads in MiXCR, one entry per CDR3 protein. The profile shows hundreds of thousands of distinct CDR3 sequences, approximately 25% of them singletons. Sample: PBMCs or a T cell subset sorted from them (not recorded which). The receptors derive from an adult woman who had mild COVID-19 (a few samples of this study predate the infection). Cell type and time point are not known.

Ten or more counts support this clonotype. V is TRBV6-2 or TRBV6-3 and J is TRBJ2-1; TRBD1 is a possible D gene (5 bases). The CDR3 totals 11 residues. Trimming removed 6 bases at V and 7 bases at J, with 7 bases between. Germline CDR1 MNHEY, CDR2 SVGEGT. In nucleotides, the CDR3 is TGTGCCAGCAGGGCAGGGAATGAGCAGTTCTTC. This sequence encodes CASRAGNEQFF.

The genes are TRBV12-3 or TRBV12-4 and TRBJ2-7; D possibly corresponds to TRBD1 (5 bases). Trimming shortened V by 6 bases and J by 6 bases, and 18 bases separated the two germline ends. This CDR3 has 14 amino acids. CDR3 amino acids: CASSPQQQGAEQYF. The CDR3 DNA sequence: TGTGCCAGCAGCCCCCAACAGCAGGGCGCCGAGCAGTACTTC.

This clonotype was observed many times. This chain's CDR3 is CASSRDSAGNTIYF. The CDR3 bases are TGTGCCAGCAGCAGAGACAGTGCCGGAAACACCATATATTTT. This sequence joins TRBV12-3 or TRBV12-4 and TRBJ1-3; perhaps TRBD1 as D (5 bases). The CDR3 has 14 amino acids. Trimming pared 6 bases from V and 4 bases from J, leaving 13 bases between.

The V gene is TRBV7-2, the J gene TRBJ2-7, with D possibly matching TRBD2 (5 bases). The V end was cut by 6 bases, the J end by 4 bases, with 16 bases between. The germline CDR1 and CDR2 sequences are SGHTA and FQGNSA. The CDR3 is 14 residues long. The CDR3: CASSSAGPGYEQYF. The CDR3 bases are TGTGCCAGCAGTAGCGCGGGCCCCGGGTACGAGCAGTACTTC.

This clonotype occurred many times. The chain carries TRBV4-1 and TRBJ2-1; D is ambiguous. The CDR3 runs 13 residues. Germline lookup yields CDR1 MGHRA and CDR2 YSYEKL. Trimming pared 2 bases from V and 8 bases from J, leaving 10 bases between. CDR3 protein: CASSQSFQDEQFF. The CDR3 nucleotides read TGCGCCAGCAGCCAATCCTTCCAAGATGAGCAGTTCTTC.

The rearrangement joins TRBV18 to TRBJ1-1; D remains ambiguous. The CDR3 totals 13 residues. Germline V lookup: CDR1 KGHSH, CDR2 LQKENI. Deletions cut 0 bases from V and 5 bases from J, with 7 bases between. CDR3 in DNA: TGTGCCAGCTCACCACCAGTAGAAACTGAAGCTTTCTTT. It yields the protein CASSPPVETEAFF.

J is TRBJ2-1 and V is TRBV4-1; 10 bases match TRBD2. Unmatched junction bases numbered 6, after V lost 0 bases and J lost 7 bases. CDR1 is MGHRA, CDR2 YSYEKL, per germline. The CDR3 covers 16 residues. The CDR3 loop is CASSQDSASGGNEQFF. In nucleotides, the CDR3 is TGCGCCAGCAGCCAAGATTCGGCTAGCGGGGGAAATGAGCAGTTCTTC.

The rearrangement joins TRBV7-2 to TRBJ2-3; the D is unclear. V lost 9 bases and J 4 bases, leaving 11 bases between the germline ends. The CDR3 is 12 residues long. CDR1 is SGHTA, CDR2 FQGNSA, per germline. The CDR3 loop reads CASKDSADTQYF. The CDR3 DNA is TGTGCCAGTAAAGACTCGGCAGATACGCAGTATTTT.